The subject of this entry is one T cell receptor (beta chain). As yet, its antigen is unknown. Unique molecular identifiers were built into the TCR beta cDNA libraries. TCRdb reanalysed the PCR reads using MiXCR and keeps one entry per CDR3 protein. The sample comprises fewer than 850,000 distinct CDR3 sequences, about 27% of which are singletons, and around 0.56% rests with the top ten. This entry is derived from a study of post-analysis software for immune sequencing data. Overall study findings and caveats: F-measure co-clustering was strong for batch-matched samples.

The specimen sequenced was blood. This TCR derives from a girl under 18 with multiple sclerosis.

The DNA of the CDR3 is TGTGCCAGCGGGGGCTCTCCCTACAATGAGCAGTTCTTC. Its translation: CASGGSPYNEQFF. This sequence joins TRBV6-1 and TRBJ2-1; D may be TRBD1 (6 bases). CDR3 length: 13 amino acids. Trimming pared 8 bases from V and 2 bases from J, leaving 10 bases between. Per germline, CDR1 MNHNS and CDR2 SASEGT.